This T cell receptor (beta chain) was captured by sequencing in a study of STAT5B mutations in CD4+ large granular lymphocyte leukemia. The V gene's germline CDR1 is SGHRS and CDR2 YFSETQ. Trimming removed 4 bases from V and 1 base from J, with 12 bases in between. This CDR3 contains 14 residues. With regard to this clone: Its specificity is unknown.

Produced via immunoSEQ multiplex PCR; TCRdb's table is partial and in-frame only. The top ten clones hold 1% to 1.5% of a sample with some 38,000 clones, about 82% of them seen once. Study-level points and caveats: Data were not HLA-matched across samples. Less than 30% of private leukemic clonotypes occurred rarely in other patients' non-leukemic repertoires.

This sequence joins TRBV5-1 and TRBJ2-7; D assignment may be TRBD1 or TRBD2 (6 bases each). The sequenced sample consisted of CD4+ T cells from blood buffy coats. This receptor was identified in a human donor in good health. CDR3 in DNA: TGCGCCAGCAGCGGAGGGGGGAGTTCCTACGAGCAGTACTTC. Translated: CASSGGGSSYEQYF.